This T cell receptor (beta chain) was identified during a study of T cell responses to AZD1222 COVID-19 vaccine. Whole-study context: Pooling was applied to second doses at about 4 or about 12 weeks. Notes on the study in general: The study found vaccine-associated CD4 TCRs spanning spike, dominant at 160-218 and 743-854. Repertoires were obtained solely post-peak T cell response. Per reports, nearly half of all spike-specific TCRs target regions that are unmutated in variants.

The CDR3 is made up of 14 amino acids. Germline CDR1 and CDR2: KGHDR and SFDVKD. With 3 bases removed from V and 6 bases from J, the gap between germline ends came to 11 bases. Measured with immunoSEQ multiplex PCR; TCRdb has only the in-frame clones, and not every one. The profile shows about 190,000 clones, 92% of them singletons. A remark on this clone: Its antigen is unknown.

The V gene is TRBV24-1, the J gene TRBJ2-1; the D is unclear. The starting material was peripheral blood, obtained on day 0 of AZD1222 vaccination. This receptor was taken from an adult in good health. The CDR3 is CATSDPAVSNEQFF. CDR3 DNA: TGTGCCACCAGTGATCCAGCCGTCAGCAATGAGCAGTTCTTC.